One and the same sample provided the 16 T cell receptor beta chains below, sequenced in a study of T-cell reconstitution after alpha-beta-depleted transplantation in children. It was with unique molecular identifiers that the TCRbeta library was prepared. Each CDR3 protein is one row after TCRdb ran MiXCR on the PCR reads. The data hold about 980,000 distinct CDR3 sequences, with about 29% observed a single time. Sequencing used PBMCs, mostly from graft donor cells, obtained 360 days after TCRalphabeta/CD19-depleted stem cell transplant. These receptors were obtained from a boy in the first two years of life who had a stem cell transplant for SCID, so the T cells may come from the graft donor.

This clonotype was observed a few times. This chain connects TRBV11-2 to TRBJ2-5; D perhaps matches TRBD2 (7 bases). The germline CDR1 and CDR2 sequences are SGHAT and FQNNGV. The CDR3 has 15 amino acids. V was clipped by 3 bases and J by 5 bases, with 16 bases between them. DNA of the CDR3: TGTGCCAGCAGCTTCACCGCGGGGGCAGGGGAGACCCAGTACTTC. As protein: CASSFTAGAGETQYF.

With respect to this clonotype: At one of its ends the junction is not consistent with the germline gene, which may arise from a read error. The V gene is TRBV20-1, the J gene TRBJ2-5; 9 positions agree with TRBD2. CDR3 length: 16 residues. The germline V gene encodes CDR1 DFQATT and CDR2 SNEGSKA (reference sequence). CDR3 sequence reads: CSAEGIAGANQGTQYF. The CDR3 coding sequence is TGCAGTGCTGAGGGAATAGCGGGGGCGAACCAAGGGACCCAGTACTTC.

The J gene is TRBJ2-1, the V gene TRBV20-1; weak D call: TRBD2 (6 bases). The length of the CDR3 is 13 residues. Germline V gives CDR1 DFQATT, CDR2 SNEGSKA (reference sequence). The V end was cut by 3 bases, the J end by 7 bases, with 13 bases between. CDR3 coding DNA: TGCAGTGCTAGTGGCGGGGTCCGGAATGAGCAGTTCTTC. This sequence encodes CSASGGVRNEQFF.

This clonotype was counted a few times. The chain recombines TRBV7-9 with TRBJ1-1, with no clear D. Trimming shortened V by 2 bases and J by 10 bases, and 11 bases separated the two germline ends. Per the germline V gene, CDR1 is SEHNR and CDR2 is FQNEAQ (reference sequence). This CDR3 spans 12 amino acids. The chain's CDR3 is CASSLTGKGAFF. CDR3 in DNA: TGTGCCAGCAGCTTAACGGGAAAGGGAGCTTTCTTT.

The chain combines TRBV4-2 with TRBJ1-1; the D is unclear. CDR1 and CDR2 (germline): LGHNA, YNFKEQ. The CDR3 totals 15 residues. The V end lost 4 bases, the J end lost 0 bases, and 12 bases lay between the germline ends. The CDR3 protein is CASSPEFRLNTEAFF. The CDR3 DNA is TGTGCCAGCAGCCCAGAGTTCCGCCTGAACACTGAAGCTTTCTTT.

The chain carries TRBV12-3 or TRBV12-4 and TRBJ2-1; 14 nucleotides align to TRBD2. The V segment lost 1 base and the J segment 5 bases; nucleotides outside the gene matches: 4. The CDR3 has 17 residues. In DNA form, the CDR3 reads TGTGCCAGCAGTTTAGGGGGACTAGCGGGGGCGAACAATGAGCAGTTCTTC. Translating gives CASSLGGLAGANNEQFF.

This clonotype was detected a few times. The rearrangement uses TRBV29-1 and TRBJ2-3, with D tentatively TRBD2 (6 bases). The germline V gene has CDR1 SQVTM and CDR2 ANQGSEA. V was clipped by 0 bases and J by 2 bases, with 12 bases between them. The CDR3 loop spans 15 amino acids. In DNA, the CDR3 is TGCAGCGTTGAAGAGATGGGACTTCTCACAGATACGCAGTATTTT. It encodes CSVEEMGLLTDTQYF.

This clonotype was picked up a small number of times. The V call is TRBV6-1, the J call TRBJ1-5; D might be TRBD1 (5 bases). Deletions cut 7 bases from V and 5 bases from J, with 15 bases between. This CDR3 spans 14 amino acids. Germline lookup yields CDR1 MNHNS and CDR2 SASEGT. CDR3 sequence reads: CASKSGVGDQPQHF. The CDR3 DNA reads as TGTGCCAGCAAATCGGGGGTAGGGGATCAGCCCCAGCATTTT.

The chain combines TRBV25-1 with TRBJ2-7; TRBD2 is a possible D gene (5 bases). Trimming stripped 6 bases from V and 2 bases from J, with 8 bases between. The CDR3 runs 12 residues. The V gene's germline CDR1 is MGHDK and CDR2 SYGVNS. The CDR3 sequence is CASRDGAYEQYF. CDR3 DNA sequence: TGTGCCAGCAGGGACGGGGCCTACGAGCAGTACTTC.

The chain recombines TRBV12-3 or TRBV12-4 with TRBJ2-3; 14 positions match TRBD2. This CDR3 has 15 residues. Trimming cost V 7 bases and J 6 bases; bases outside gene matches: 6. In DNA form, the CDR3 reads TGTGCCAGCAAAAGACTAGCGGGGGGGTCGGATACGCAGTATTTT. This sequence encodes CASKRLAGGSDTQYF.

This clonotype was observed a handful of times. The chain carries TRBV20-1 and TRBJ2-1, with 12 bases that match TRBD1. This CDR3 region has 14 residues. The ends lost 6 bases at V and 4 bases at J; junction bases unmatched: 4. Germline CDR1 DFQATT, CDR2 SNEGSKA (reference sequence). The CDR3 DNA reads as TGCAGTGCCGGGACAGGGGGCAGGTACAATGAGCAGTTCTTC. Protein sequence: CSAGTGGRYNEQFF.

Here the CDR3 DNA reads TGTGCCAGCAGTTTCCGGGACAGGGCCCACAATGAGCAGTTCTTC. Translating gives CASSFRDRAHNEQFF. This chain joins TRBV12-3 or TRBV12-4 and TRBJ2-1; 9 nucleotides agree with TRBD1. V gave up 3 bases and J gave up 5 bases; unmatched junction bases: 5. This CDR3 is built from 15 residues.

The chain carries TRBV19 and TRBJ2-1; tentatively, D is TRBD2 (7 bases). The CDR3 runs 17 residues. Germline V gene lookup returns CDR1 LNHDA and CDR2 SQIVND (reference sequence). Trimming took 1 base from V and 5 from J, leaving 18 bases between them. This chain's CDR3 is CASSIGLVGGLDNEQFF. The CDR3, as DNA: TGTGCCAGTAGTATAGGATTAGTCGGGGGGCTCGACAATGAGCAGTTCTTC.

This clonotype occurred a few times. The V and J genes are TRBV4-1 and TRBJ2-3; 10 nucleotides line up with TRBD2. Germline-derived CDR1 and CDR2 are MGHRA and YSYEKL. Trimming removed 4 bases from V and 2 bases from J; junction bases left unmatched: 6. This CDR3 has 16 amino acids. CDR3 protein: CASSLAGLAITDTQYF. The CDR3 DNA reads TGCGCCAGCAGCCTCGCGGGACTAGCGATCACAGATACGCAGTATTTT.

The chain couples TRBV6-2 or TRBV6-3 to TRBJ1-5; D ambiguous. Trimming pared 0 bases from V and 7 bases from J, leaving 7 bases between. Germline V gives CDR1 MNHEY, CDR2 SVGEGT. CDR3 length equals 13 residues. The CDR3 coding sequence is TGTGCCAGCAGTTACTCGACACACCAGCCCCAGCATTTT. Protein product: CASSYSTHQPQHF.

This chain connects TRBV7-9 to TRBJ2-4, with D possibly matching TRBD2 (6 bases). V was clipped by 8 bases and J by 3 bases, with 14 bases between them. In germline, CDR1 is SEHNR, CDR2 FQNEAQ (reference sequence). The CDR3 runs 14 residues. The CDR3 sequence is CASRELGVKNIQYF. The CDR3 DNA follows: TGTGCCAGCCGGGAGCTAGGGGTCAAAAACATTCAGTACTTC.